This T cell receptor (beta chain) was found in a study of regulatory T cells in long-lasting Graves disease. Study details: For under 3 months, newly diagnosed Graves' patients had been taking antithyroid drugs. Findings and caveats of the study: Persistent patients shared 2,741 public clonotypes among themselves. Newly diagnosed patients shared fewer, at roughly 970.

The junction had 9 bases not matched to a gene; V was cut back by 5 bases and J by 4 bases. Germline-derived CDR1 and CDR2 are MNHNS and SASEGT. The CDR3 length is 16 residues. Time point indicated: newly diagnosed GD, antithyroid drugs for less than 3 months. PBMC RNA was the source of the TCR library. An endocrinology department in Xi'an, China, supplied the patients. This clonotype was observed a few times. Its antigen remains unidentified. In building TCR beta libraries, iRepertoire HTBI primers were used together with Arm-PCR of CDR3 regions. TCRdb used MiXCR to reprocess the multiplex PCR reads, holding one entry per CDR3 protein. The sample has almost 450,000 distinct CDR3 sequences; less than 20% are singletons. The sample also formed part of further work on T cells in Graves' hyperthyroidism and ophthalmopathy. This second report adds: Clinical symptoms, serum thyroxine and TRAb, thyroid ultrasound and orbital computed tomography were used for the diagnoses.

The TCR originated in a woman younger than 45 with Graves disease. The sequencing here drew on peripheral blood mononuclear cells (PBMCs), taken at new diagnosis, from a patient treated with antithyroid drugs. The rearrangement links TRBV6-1 to TRBJ2-1; the match to TRBD2 covers 9 bases. The DNA of the CDR3 is TGTGCCAGCAGTCGACTTCGCGGGAGGGCGTACAATGAGCAGTTCTTC. Amino acid sequence: CASSRLRGRAYNEQFF.